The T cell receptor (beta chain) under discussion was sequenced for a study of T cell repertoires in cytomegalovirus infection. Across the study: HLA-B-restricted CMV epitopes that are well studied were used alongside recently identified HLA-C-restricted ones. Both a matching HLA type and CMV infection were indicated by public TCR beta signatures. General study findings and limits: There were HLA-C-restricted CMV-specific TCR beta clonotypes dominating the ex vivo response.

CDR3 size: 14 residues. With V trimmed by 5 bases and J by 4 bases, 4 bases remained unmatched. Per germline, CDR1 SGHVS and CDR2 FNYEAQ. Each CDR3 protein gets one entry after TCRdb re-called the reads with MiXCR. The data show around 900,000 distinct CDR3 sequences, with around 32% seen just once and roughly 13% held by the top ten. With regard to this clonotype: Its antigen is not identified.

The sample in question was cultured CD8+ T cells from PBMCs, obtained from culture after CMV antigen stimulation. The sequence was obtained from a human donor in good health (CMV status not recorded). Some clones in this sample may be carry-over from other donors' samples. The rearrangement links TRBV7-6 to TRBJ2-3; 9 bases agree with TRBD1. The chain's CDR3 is CASSQDRGADTQYF. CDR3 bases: TGTGCCAGCAGCCAGGACAGGGGCGCAGATACGCAGTATTTT.